This is a list of T cell receptor beta chains from one sample in a study of T-cell reconstitution after alpha-beta-depleted transplantation in children. TCRdb re-analysed the PCR reads in MiXCR, keeping a single row per CDR3 protein. The sample shows a few hundred thousand distinct CDR3 sequences, under 15% of them seen only once. This specimen was PBMCs from the stem cell graft donor, taken from the stem cell graft. These receptors all stem from a human donor who donated a stem cell graft to a child with combined immunodeficiency. Each CDR3 is given with its conserved first and last residue. The order of the fields is V gene, J gene, CDR3 protein.

TRBV3-1	TRBJ2-3	CASSLQDAGKYF
TRBV24-1	TRBJ2-1	CATSDRLAGSDNEQFF
TRBV29-1	TRBJ2-6	CSVATGFSTRANVLTF
TRBV6-1	TRBJ2-4	CASSVTPVGNIQYF
TRBV20-1	TRBJ1-2	CSAKTTQGYGYTF
TRBV20-1	TRBJ2-2	CSARDGGGPNTGELFF
TRBV13	TRBJ2-1	CASSAESNNEQFF
TRBV30	TRBJ1-2	CAWSVGQRKDGYTF
TRBV20-1	TRBJ2-1	CSAPPSRSNDEQFF
TRBV5-1	TRBJ2-1	CASSPGTVFYNEQFF
TRBV12-3/TRBV12-4	TRBJ2-1	CASSTPGRGLKDEQFF
TRBV4-2	TRBJ2-1	CASSQDLGGVMSSYNEQFF
TRBV4-2	TRBJ2-5	CASSTRLAQETQYF
TRBV7-2	TRBJ2-4	CASSKNGQLAKNIQYF
TRBV11-2	TRBJ2-4	CASSLPTVNIQYF
TRBV7-2	TRBJ2-4	CASSLAGGRNIQYF
TRBV27	TRBJ2-7	CASSPPGQGWEQYF
TRBV12-3/TRBV12-4	TRBJ2-5	CASSSRTGLWISETQYF
TRBV5-1	TRBJ1-3	CASSRIQGTTGNTIYF
TRBV30	TRBJ2-7	CAWSRGVRDEQYF
TRBV7-2	TRBJ2-7	CASSLGSIRDPYEQYF
TRBV7-9	TRBJ2-6	CASSLQGLGANVLTF
TRBV12-3/TRBV12-4	TRBJ1-1	CASSFLDRADEAFF
TRBV24-1	TRBJ2-5	CATSDLQTSGRQTQYF
TRBV6-5	TRBJ1-1	CASSYMGTGTGGTEAFF
TRBV2	TRBJ2-7	CASSEQGQNEQYF
TRBV5-1	TRBJ2-3	CASSTEAPGKGDTQYF
TRBV10-3	TRBJ2-7	CAISEGGGYEQYF
TRBV20-1	TRBJ2-1	CSARDTGPEQFF
TRBV12-3/TRBV12-4	TRBJ2-5	CASSLLDSGETQYF
TRBV27	TRBJ2-1	CASSLLVGAWGYNEQFF
TRBV4-3	TRBJ2-1	CASSGGPLGMGQFF
TRBV4-3	TRBJ2-1	CASSQGKNLAGRENEQFF
TRBV12-3/TRBV12-4	TRBJ1-3	CASSPHPLSSGNTIYF
TRBV20-1	TRBJ1-6	CSARGQGNSPLHF
TRBV10-3	TRBJ2-7	CAISEPGEQTYEQYF
TRBV6-2/TRBV6-3	TRBJ2-2	CASSYGSPVGTGELFF
TRBV12-3/TRBV12-4	TRBJ2-3	CASSSRDRGPDTQYF
TRBV20-1	TRBJ2-5	CSASQGQEWETQYF
TRBV7-9	TRBJ2-5	CASSLRLRGETQYF
TRBV30	TRBJ1-1	CAWIEGRGTEAFF
TRBV7-2	TRBJ2-5	CASSFPIQGSQETQYF
TRBV7-2	TRBJ1-1	CASSFGQVWTEAFF
TRBV20-1	TRBJ2-7	CSARPELQGRSYEQYF